This TCR beta chain comes out of a study of cytomegalovirus exposure and HLA in healthy donors. Vbeta (60) and Jbeta (13) primers were used in the PCR. In the study's own analysis: There were tens of millions of unique TCR beta chains by a later count, and approximately 10 million of them were shared. TCRdb's table, derived via immunoSEQ multiplex PCR, lists solely in-frame clones and lacks some. Clone size and V and J calls were adopted from that table, with D and trimming inferred from the DNA. The sample records under 150,000 clones, 70% to 75% being singletons. The CDR3 is 14 residues long. Looked up from germline, CDR1 is SGHRS and CDR2 is YFSETQ.

The specimen sequenced was PBMCs. This receptor was obtained from a human donor in good health. The chain carries TRBV5-1 and TRBJ2-5; TRBD2 aligns across 12 bases. TRBJ2-7 matches the DNA end more closely, so the J call is doubtful. CDR3 coding DNA: TGCGCGGGTCTAGGACTAGCGGGGTCCAACGAGCAGTACTTC. Translated: CAGLGLAGSNEQYF.